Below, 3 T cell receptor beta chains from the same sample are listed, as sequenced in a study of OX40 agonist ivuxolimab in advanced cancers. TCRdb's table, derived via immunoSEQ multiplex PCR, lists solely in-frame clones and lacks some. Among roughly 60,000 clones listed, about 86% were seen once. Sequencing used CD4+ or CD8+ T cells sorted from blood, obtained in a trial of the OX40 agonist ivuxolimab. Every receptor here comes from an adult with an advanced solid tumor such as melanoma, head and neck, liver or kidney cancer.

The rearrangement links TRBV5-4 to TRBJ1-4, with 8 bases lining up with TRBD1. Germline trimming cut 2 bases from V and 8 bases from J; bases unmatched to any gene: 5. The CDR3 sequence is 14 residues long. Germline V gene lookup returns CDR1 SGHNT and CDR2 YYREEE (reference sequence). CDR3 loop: CASSLGQGGEKLFF. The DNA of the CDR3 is TGTGCCAGCAGCTTAGGACAGGGCGGCGAAAAACTGTTTTTT.

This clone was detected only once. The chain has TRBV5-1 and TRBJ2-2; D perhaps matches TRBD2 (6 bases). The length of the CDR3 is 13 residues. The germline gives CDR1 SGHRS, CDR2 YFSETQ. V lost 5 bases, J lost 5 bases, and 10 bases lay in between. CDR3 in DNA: TGCGCCAGCAGTAAGACTAGAACCGGGGAGCTGTTTTTT. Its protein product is CASSKTRTGELFF.

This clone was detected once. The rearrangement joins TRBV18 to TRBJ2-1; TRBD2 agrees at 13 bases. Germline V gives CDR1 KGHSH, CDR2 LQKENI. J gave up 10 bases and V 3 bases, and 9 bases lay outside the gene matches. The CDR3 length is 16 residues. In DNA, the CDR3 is TGTGCCAGCTCACCGCGAACTAGCGGGGGGGCGGGAGAGCAGTTCTTC. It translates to CASSPRTSGGAGEQFF.